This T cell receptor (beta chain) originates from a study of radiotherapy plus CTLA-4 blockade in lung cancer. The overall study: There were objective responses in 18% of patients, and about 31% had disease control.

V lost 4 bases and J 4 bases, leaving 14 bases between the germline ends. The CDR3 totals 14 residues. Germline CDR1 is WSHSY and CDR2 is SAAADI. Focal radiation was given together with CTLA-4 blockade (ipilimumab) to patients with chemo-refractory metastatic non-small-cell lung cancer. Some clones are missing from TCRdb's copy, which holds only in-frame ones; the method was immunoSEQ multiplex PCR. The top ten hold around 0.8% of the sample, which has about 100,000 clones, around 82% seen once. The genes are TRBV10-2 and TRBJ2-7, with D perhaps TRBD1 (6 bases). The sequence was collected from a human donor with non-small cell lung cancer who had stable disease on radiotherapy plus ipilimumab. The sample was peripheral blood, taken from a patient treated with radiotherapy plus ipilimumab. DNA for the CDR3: TGCGCCAGCAGTGGTGGGACAAGGACTTACGAGCAGTACTTC. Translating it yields CASSGGTRTYEQYF.